Below, 22 T cell receptor beta chains from the same sample are listed, as sequenced in a study of Graves' ophthalmopathy and Graves' hyperthyroidism. CDR3 regions of TCR beta were amplified from RNA transcripts. Scientists carried out first-round RT-PCR using HTBI primers and then a second-round multiplex PCR. TCRdb recomputed calls from the multiplex PCR reads with MiXCR, one row per CDR3 protein. The repertoire holds over 500,000 distinct CDR3 sequences, with about 24% as singletons. Specimen: peripheral blood. Receptors originate from a woman aged 18-29 years with stable Graves' hyperthyroidism. Some clones in this sample may be carry-over from other donors' samples.

This clonotype has a handful of counts. The V gene is TRBV6-1, the J gene TRBJ2-2; 12 bases agree with TRBD2. V lost 6 bases, J lost 7 bases, and 9 bases stayed unmatched. Germline V lookup: CDR1 MNHNS, CDR2 SASEGT. This CDR3 comprises 16 residues. CDR3 loop: CASRKSSGGAIGELFF. In nucleotides, the CDR3 is TGTGCCAGCAGAAAATCTAGCGGGGGGGCGATCGGGGAGCTGTTTTTT.

V usage is TRBV7-9 and J usage is TRBJ2-7; weak D call: TRBD2 (6 bases). The CDR3 contains 12 residues. CDR1 is SEHNR and CDR2 is FQNEAQ in the germline V gene (reference sequence). V lost 1 base and J 11 bases, leaving 12 bases between the germline ends. CDR3 residues: CASSLGAGREYF. Here the CDR3 DNA reads TGTGCCAGCAGCTTAGGTGCGGGGCGCGAGTACTTC. Combining the CDR3 with reference TRBV7-9 and TRBJ2-7 gives the whole variable domain DTGVSQNPRHKITKRGQNVTFRCDPISEHNRLYWYRQTLGQGPEFLTYFQNEAQLEKSRLLSDRFSAERPKGSFSTLEIQRTEQGDSAMYLCASSLGAGREYFGPGTRLTVT.

Many counts were recorded for this clonotype. V gene TRBV20-1 combines with J gene TRBJ1-2; 9 bases align to TRBD1. Germline V gene lookup returns CDR1 DFQATT and CDR2 SNEGSKA (reference sequence). The J segment lost 2 bases and the V segment lost 1 base, leaving 5 bases of the junction unmatched. This CDR3 region has 15 residues. The CDR3 here is CSARGGDRGNYGYTF. The DNA for the CDR3 is TGCAGTGCTAGAGGGGGAGACAGGGGGAACTATGGCTACACCTTC.

This clonotype occurred a few times. V and J are TRBV7-2 and TRBJ2-5; 8 bases fit TRBD2. Germline V lookup: CDR1 SGHTA, CDR2 FQGNSA. The CDR3 covers 15 residues. The V and J ends lost 4 bases and 5 bases, in that order; junction bases with no gene match: 9. The CDR3: CASSSLSGMKETQYF. The CDR3 DNA is TGTGCCAGCAGCTCCCTTAGCGGGATGAAGGAGACCCAGTACTTC.

In this sample, this clonotype turned up a few times. The chain is built from TRBV12-5 and TRBJ2-2; D is possibly TRBD1 (5 bases). Trimming took 0 bases from V and 0 from J, leaving 8 bases between them. The germline gives CDR1 LGHNT, CDR2 FRNRAP. The CDR3 covers 16 residues. The CDR3 region has the DNA TGTGCTAGTGGTTTGGTAATAGGGGCGAACACCGGGGAGCTGTTTTTT. As protein: CASGLVIGANTGELFF.

V usage is TRBV3-1 and J usage is TRBJ2-2; D unresolved. Trimming removed 8 bases from V and 3 bases from J, with 10 bases in between. CDR3 length: 13 residues. CDR1 and CDR2 (germline): LGHDT, YNNKEL (reference sequence). The CDR3 region is CASGPRYTGELFF. CDR3 sequence (DNA): TGTGCCAGCGGTCCTAGGTACACCGGGGAGCTGTTTTTT.

This clonotype appeared a few times. The rearrangement joins TRBV7-9 to TRBJ2-5; tentative D call: TRBD1 (6 bases). V was clipped by 5 bases and J by 5 bases, with 15 bases between them. The CDR3 extends over 14 amino acids. The germline V gene has CDR1 SEHNR and CDR2 FQNEAQ (reference sequence). The chain's CDR3 is CASSDIQGRETQYF. As DNA, the CDR3 is TGTGCCAGCAGCGACATACAGGGCCGCGAGACCCAGTACTTC. Supplemented by reference TRBV7-9 and TRBJ2-5, the full variable domain reads DTGVSQNPRHKITKRGQNVTFRCDPISEHNRLYWYRQTLGQGPEFLTYFQNEAQLEKSRLLSDRFSAERPKGSFSTLEIQRTEQGDSAMYLCASSDIQGRETQYFGPGTRLLVL.

This clonotype was counted only a few times. The chain recombines TRBV4-1 with TRBJ2-7; TRBD1 or TRBD2 may be the D gene (5 bases each). The CDR3 runs to 15 residues. Germline CDR1 is MGHRA and CDR2 is YSYEKL. V lost 4 bases and J lost 6, with 19 bases in between. The CDR3 DNA reads TGCGCCAGCAGCCCCTCCGGGACGGGACGCGCCGAGCAGTACTTC. It codes for CASSPSGTGRAEQYF.

This clonotype was observed a few times. The V gene is TRBV18, the J gene TRBJ2-2; D gene uncertain. The CDR3 has 15 amino acids. The germline gives CDR1 KGHSH, CDR2 LQKENI. V lost 2 bases, J lost 1 base, and 8 bases lay in between. The CDR3 spells CASSPTTQNTGELFF. As DNA, the CDR3 is TGTGCCAGCTCACCAACGACCCAGAACACCGGGGAGCTGTTTTTT.

This clonotype was counted at least ten times. The rearrangement uses TRBV10-1 and TRBJ2-7; 9 bases line up with TRBD2. The CDR3 runs 14 residues. CDR1 WNHNN and CDR2 SYGVQD come from the germline V gene (reference sequence). With 6 bases clipped from V and 3 bases from J, the junction kept 6 bases outside the gene matches. CDR3 amino acids: CASSQAGGVYEQYF. The CDR3 bases are TGCGCCAGCAGCCAAGCGGGAGGAGTCTACGAGCAGTACTTC.

This clonotype was detected a few times. The chain employs TRBV20-1 and TRBJ2-7, with D perhaps matching TRBD1 (6 bases). V was cut by 0 bases and J by 1 base, with 10 bases left in between. Germline V gene sequence: CDR1 DFQATT, CDR2 SNEGSKA (reference sequence). The length of the CDR3 is 14 residues. In DNA form, the CDR3 reads TGCAGTGCTAGAGATTGGGGACAATCCTACGAGCAGTACTTC. As protein: CSARDWGQSYEQYF.

CDR3 DNA sequence: TGTGCCAGCAGCCTCTTGACACCACCATACGAGCAGTACTTC. Translating it yields CASSLLTPPYEQYF. The chain combines TRBV3-1 with TRBJ2-7; no firm D call. The CDR3 extends over 14 amino acids. The germline CDR1 and CDR2 sequences are LGHDT and YNNKEL (reference sequence). The V end was cut by 4 bases, the J end by 4 bases, with 14 bases between.

The sample holds a few counts of this clonotype. This chain uses TRBV5-1 with TRBJ2-3; a possible D gene is TRBD1 (5 bases). V lost 5 bases to trimming and J lost 5 bases, with 12 bases between them. The CDR3 is 13 residues long. Germline CDR1 is SGHRS and CDR2 is YFSETQ. The CDR3 region is CASRIQEIDTQYF. CDR3 DNA: TGCGCCAGCAGAATACAGGAGATAGATACGCAGTATTTT.

This clonotype was counted a few times. CDR3 loop: CASSRGDVRIEQYF. The CDR3 DNA is TGTGCCAGCAGTCGGGGGGACGTGAGGATAGAGCAGTACTTC. The chain employs TRBV6-2 or TRBV6-3 and TRBJ2-7; TRBD2 matches at 7 bases. CDR1 is MNHEY and CDR2 is SVGEGT in the germline V gene. The J segment lost 7 bases and the V segment lost 5 bases, leaving 11 bases of the junction unmatched. This CDR3 is 14 amino acids long.

In its sample, this clonotype was seen many times. This chain uses TRBV28 with TRBJ1-3, with 7 bases lining up with TRBD1. Trimming removed 1 base from V and 4 bases from J; junction bases left unmatched: 1. The CDR3 is 14 residues long. Per germline, CDR1 MDHEN and CDR2 SYDVKM. For the CDR3, the DNA is TGTGCCAGCAGTTTATTCAGGGGGGGAAACACCATATATTTT. Encoded protein: CASSLFRGGNTIYF.

The rearrangement uses TRBV27 and TRBJ1-2; 10 bases line up with TRBD1. CDR1 is MNHEY, CDR2 SMNVEV, per germline (reference sequence). CDR3 size: 14 residues. The trim removed 4 bases at V and 8 bases at J, leaving 7 bases unmatched. The CDR3 spells CASSSGTGVYGYTF. In nucleotides, the CDR3 is TGTGCCAGCAGTTCCGGGACAGGGGTATACGGCTACACCTTC.

The chain employs TRBV7-3 and TRBJ2-7; 12 nucleotides match TRBD2. Per germline, CDR1 SGHTA and CDR2 FQGTGA. V shed 5 bases and J 5 bases; nucleotides not matched to a gene: 7. This CDR3 has 15 amino acids. CDR3 DNA: TGTGCCAGCAGCGCCCGACTAGCGGGGGTCCACGAGCAGTACTTC. As protein: CASSARLAGVHEQYF.

In its sample, this clonotype was seen many times. V usage is TRBV18 and J usage is TRBJ1-1; the match to TRBD1 covers 8 bases. V dropped 5 bases and J dropped 1; count of bases not matched to a gene: 6. The CDR3 has 15 residues. Germline CDR1 and CDR2: KGHSH and LQKENI. CDR3 in DNA: TGTGCCAGCTCAATTTCCGACAGGGGGAACACTGAAGCTTTCTTT. This codes for CASSISDRGNTEAFF. Variable domain in full (rest from reference TRBV18 and TRBJ1-1): NAGVMQNPRHLVRRRGQEARLRCSPMKGHSHVYWYRQLPEEGLKFMVYLQKENIIDESGMPKERFSAEFPKEGPSILRIQQVVRGDSAAYFCASSISDRGNTEAFFGQGTRLTVV.

Only a few counts were recorded for this clonotype. The chain joins TRBV19 to TRBJ1-5; D perhaps matches TRBD1 (5 bases). The V and J ends lost 1 base and 4 bases respectively, with 17 bases between them. CDR1 and CDR2 from the germline V gene are LNHDA and SQIVND (reference sequence). The CDR3 has 17 amino acids. The CDR3 reads CASSIARGGKGNQPQHF. The CDR3 DNA follows: TGTGCCAGTAGTATAGCCCGGGGGGGGAAAGGAAATCAGCCCCAGCATTTT.

In this sample, this clonotype turned up many times. The CDR3 region has the DNA TGTGCCAGCAGTTCCCCGACTAGCGGGAGGTCACCCTCCTACGAGCAGTACTTC. Translation: CASSSPTSGRSPSYEQYF. V gene TRBV28 combines with J gene TRBJ2-7, with TRBD2 matching over 13 bases. Looked up from germline, CDR1 is MDHEN and CDR2 is SYDVKM. The CDR3 runs to 18 residues. With V trimmed by 4 bases and J by 0 bases, 9 bases remained unmatched.

This clonotype was observed many times. The chain employs TRBV6-1 and TRBJ1-6, with unresolved D. CDR3 length: 15 residues. Per the germline V gene, CDR1 is MNHNS and CDR2 is SASEGT. Trimming cost V 6 bases and J 6 bases, with 15 bases left between them. This CDR3 is CASSVYQTSNSPLHF. CDR3 coding DNA: TGTGCCAGCAGCGTATATCAGACGTCTAATTCACCCCTCCACTTT.

This clonotype was seen only a few times. This sequence joins TRBV6-5 and TRBJ1-6; 8 bases fit TRBD1. With 2 bases clipped from V and 10 bases from J, the junction kept 7 bases outside the gene matches. CDR3 length: 15 residues. Germline V CDR1 and CDR2: MNHEY, SVGAGI. CDR3 in amino acids: CASSYGQGSDSPLHF. The CDR3 DNA follows: TGTGCCAGCAGTTACGGACAGGGATCTGACTCACCCCTCCACTTT.